Only a few counts were recorded for the clone carrying this T cell receptor beta chain. The CDR3 runs to 13 residues. Trimming removed 5 bases at V and 2 bases at J, with 10 bases between. Germline V gene sequence: CDR1 MDHEN, CDR2 SYDVKM. The data stem from a study of blood T cell repertoires in COVID-19. In the study overall: Researchers got acute and convalescent COVID-19 samples from the United States, Italy and Spain. T cells, B-cell-depleted T cells, or PBMCs provided the cDNA or gDNA that served as material.

Per the study methods: Researchers report that nucleated cell counts were estimated from reference gene primer amplification. The assay was immunoSEQ multiplex PCR, and TCRdb's table has in-frame clones only and misses some. D and trimming come from the DNA, and the V and J calls and clone size come from that table. The table shows around 320,000 clones, with around 87% occurring only once. The receptor was derived from a man aged 18 to 29 with active or convalescent COVID-19. The specimen was peripheral blood. The chain recombines TRBV28 with TRBJ2-7, with D possibly being TRBD1 (6 bases). The CDR3 sequence: CASSTDSPYEQYF. The DNA of the CDR3 is TGTGCCAGCAGTACGGACAGTCCCTACGAGCAGTACTTC.